This is a list of T cell receptor beta chains from one sample in a study of blood T cell repertoires in COVID-19. Here immunoSEQ multiplex PCR was the method, and the copy in TCRdb shows in-frame clones only, minus some. There are a few hundred thousand clones in the sample; under 90% occur only once, and almost 9.5% lies in the top ten. Input material: PBMCs or T cells enriched from blood (not recorded which). Every receptor here comes from a woman in her twenties or thirties who had recovered from COVID-19. The CDR3 runs from the conserved cysteine through the conserved F or W. The order of the fields is V gene, J gene, CDR3 protein.

>TRBV4-3|TRBJ2-7
CASSQDAAGQGSYEQYF
>TRBV5-6|TRBJ2-3
CASSRPGQGMTDTQYF
>TRBV24-1|TRBJ1-1
CATSDDRAGNTEAFF
>TRBV4-1|TRBJ2-3
CASSPLFLDRSTDTQYF
>TRBV4-2|TRBJ2-5
CASSPGTGSWETQYF
>TRBV13|TRBJ1-1
CASSFEDRVTEAFF
>TRBV25-1|TRBJ1-1
CASSARGGALISAEAFF
>TRBV6-5|TRBJ1-1
CASSLTGLGTEAFF
>TRBV28|TRBJ2-7
CASSPPPGNEQYF
>TRBV5-6|TRBJ1-2
CASSLQYYTSAYGYTF
>TRBV2|TRBJ2-2
CASSEYRGTGELFF
>TRBV3-1/TRBV3-2|TRBJ2-7
CASSQDGGRAYEQYF
>TRBV5-4|TRBJ2-2
CASSQVDGELFF
>TRBV28|TRBJ2-2
CASRKGLAAGELFF
>TRBV7-6|TRBJ2-1
CASTLGLAGDNEQFF
>TRBV6-5|TRBJ1-6
CASSRQGNNSPLHF
>TRBV10-1|TRBJ1-1
CASSETISGQPVTEAFF
>TRBV27|TRBJ1-5
CASSGHRDSREGDNQPQHF
>TRBV4-2|TRBJ1-1
CASSLVTGAEAFF
>TRBV5-4|TRBJ2-3
CASSLTGGAGTDTQYF
>TRBV18|TRBJ2-7
CASSPRGQGGYEQYF